Described below is a single T cell receptor beta chain sequence and its context. A deep-level run was used for the assay. Assay used: immunoSEQ multiplex PCR; TCRdb lists only in-frame clones, some missing. Of about 1.1 million clones detected, around 78% appear once; the ten largest clones hold more than 0.5%. The entry originates in a study of shared clonotypes between healthy human individuals. This CDR3 contains 16 residues. Trimming took off 3 bases at V and 0 bases at J, with 14 bases between the two ends. The germline gives CDR1 SGHDT, CDR2 YYEEEE. The sample consisted of memory CD4+ T cells from PBMCs. The subset denotes: CD45RA-negative fraction. This receptor was obtained from a man between 18 and 35 years old in good health. Some clones in this sample may be carry-over from other donors' samples. The chain joins TRBV5-6 to TRBJ2-3, with D possibly being TRBD2 (6 bases). The CDR3 sequence: CASSSVLEGSTDTQYF. The CDR3, as DNA: TGTGCCAGCAGCTCTGTTTTGGAGGGAAGCACAGATACGCAGTATTTT.